This T cell receptor beta chain was profiled in a study of shared clonotypes between healthy human individuals. Findings and limits, study-wide: Donors were few, which limited the genetic and exposure-history diversity represented.

The study drew all its donors from Caucasian adults living in Nashville, Tennessee. A CD45RA-negative memory subset and a CD45RA+ naive subset were separated from the CD4+ cells. The table came from immunoSEQ multiplex PCR; TCRdb's copy has only in-frame clones and leaves some out. This sample has fewer than 2.5 million clones, with approximately 94% found just once. Remarks on this clone: The antigen is unknown.

In germline, CDR1 is ENHRY, CDR2 SYGVKD. CDR3 size: 14 residues. V lost 6 bases, J lost 4 bases, and 13 bases lay in between. The sample comprised naive CD4+ T cells from PBMCs. Subset specified: CD45RA+ positively selected. This TCR came from a man younger than 30 in good health. Some clones in this sample may be carry-over from other donors' samples. The chain uses TRBV10-3 and TRBJ2-1; possible D gene TRBD2, 6 bases. The CDR3 loop is CAIRAAGTYNEQFF. The DNA of the CDR3 is TGTGCCATCAGGGCGGCGGGAACATACAATGAGCAGTTCTTC.